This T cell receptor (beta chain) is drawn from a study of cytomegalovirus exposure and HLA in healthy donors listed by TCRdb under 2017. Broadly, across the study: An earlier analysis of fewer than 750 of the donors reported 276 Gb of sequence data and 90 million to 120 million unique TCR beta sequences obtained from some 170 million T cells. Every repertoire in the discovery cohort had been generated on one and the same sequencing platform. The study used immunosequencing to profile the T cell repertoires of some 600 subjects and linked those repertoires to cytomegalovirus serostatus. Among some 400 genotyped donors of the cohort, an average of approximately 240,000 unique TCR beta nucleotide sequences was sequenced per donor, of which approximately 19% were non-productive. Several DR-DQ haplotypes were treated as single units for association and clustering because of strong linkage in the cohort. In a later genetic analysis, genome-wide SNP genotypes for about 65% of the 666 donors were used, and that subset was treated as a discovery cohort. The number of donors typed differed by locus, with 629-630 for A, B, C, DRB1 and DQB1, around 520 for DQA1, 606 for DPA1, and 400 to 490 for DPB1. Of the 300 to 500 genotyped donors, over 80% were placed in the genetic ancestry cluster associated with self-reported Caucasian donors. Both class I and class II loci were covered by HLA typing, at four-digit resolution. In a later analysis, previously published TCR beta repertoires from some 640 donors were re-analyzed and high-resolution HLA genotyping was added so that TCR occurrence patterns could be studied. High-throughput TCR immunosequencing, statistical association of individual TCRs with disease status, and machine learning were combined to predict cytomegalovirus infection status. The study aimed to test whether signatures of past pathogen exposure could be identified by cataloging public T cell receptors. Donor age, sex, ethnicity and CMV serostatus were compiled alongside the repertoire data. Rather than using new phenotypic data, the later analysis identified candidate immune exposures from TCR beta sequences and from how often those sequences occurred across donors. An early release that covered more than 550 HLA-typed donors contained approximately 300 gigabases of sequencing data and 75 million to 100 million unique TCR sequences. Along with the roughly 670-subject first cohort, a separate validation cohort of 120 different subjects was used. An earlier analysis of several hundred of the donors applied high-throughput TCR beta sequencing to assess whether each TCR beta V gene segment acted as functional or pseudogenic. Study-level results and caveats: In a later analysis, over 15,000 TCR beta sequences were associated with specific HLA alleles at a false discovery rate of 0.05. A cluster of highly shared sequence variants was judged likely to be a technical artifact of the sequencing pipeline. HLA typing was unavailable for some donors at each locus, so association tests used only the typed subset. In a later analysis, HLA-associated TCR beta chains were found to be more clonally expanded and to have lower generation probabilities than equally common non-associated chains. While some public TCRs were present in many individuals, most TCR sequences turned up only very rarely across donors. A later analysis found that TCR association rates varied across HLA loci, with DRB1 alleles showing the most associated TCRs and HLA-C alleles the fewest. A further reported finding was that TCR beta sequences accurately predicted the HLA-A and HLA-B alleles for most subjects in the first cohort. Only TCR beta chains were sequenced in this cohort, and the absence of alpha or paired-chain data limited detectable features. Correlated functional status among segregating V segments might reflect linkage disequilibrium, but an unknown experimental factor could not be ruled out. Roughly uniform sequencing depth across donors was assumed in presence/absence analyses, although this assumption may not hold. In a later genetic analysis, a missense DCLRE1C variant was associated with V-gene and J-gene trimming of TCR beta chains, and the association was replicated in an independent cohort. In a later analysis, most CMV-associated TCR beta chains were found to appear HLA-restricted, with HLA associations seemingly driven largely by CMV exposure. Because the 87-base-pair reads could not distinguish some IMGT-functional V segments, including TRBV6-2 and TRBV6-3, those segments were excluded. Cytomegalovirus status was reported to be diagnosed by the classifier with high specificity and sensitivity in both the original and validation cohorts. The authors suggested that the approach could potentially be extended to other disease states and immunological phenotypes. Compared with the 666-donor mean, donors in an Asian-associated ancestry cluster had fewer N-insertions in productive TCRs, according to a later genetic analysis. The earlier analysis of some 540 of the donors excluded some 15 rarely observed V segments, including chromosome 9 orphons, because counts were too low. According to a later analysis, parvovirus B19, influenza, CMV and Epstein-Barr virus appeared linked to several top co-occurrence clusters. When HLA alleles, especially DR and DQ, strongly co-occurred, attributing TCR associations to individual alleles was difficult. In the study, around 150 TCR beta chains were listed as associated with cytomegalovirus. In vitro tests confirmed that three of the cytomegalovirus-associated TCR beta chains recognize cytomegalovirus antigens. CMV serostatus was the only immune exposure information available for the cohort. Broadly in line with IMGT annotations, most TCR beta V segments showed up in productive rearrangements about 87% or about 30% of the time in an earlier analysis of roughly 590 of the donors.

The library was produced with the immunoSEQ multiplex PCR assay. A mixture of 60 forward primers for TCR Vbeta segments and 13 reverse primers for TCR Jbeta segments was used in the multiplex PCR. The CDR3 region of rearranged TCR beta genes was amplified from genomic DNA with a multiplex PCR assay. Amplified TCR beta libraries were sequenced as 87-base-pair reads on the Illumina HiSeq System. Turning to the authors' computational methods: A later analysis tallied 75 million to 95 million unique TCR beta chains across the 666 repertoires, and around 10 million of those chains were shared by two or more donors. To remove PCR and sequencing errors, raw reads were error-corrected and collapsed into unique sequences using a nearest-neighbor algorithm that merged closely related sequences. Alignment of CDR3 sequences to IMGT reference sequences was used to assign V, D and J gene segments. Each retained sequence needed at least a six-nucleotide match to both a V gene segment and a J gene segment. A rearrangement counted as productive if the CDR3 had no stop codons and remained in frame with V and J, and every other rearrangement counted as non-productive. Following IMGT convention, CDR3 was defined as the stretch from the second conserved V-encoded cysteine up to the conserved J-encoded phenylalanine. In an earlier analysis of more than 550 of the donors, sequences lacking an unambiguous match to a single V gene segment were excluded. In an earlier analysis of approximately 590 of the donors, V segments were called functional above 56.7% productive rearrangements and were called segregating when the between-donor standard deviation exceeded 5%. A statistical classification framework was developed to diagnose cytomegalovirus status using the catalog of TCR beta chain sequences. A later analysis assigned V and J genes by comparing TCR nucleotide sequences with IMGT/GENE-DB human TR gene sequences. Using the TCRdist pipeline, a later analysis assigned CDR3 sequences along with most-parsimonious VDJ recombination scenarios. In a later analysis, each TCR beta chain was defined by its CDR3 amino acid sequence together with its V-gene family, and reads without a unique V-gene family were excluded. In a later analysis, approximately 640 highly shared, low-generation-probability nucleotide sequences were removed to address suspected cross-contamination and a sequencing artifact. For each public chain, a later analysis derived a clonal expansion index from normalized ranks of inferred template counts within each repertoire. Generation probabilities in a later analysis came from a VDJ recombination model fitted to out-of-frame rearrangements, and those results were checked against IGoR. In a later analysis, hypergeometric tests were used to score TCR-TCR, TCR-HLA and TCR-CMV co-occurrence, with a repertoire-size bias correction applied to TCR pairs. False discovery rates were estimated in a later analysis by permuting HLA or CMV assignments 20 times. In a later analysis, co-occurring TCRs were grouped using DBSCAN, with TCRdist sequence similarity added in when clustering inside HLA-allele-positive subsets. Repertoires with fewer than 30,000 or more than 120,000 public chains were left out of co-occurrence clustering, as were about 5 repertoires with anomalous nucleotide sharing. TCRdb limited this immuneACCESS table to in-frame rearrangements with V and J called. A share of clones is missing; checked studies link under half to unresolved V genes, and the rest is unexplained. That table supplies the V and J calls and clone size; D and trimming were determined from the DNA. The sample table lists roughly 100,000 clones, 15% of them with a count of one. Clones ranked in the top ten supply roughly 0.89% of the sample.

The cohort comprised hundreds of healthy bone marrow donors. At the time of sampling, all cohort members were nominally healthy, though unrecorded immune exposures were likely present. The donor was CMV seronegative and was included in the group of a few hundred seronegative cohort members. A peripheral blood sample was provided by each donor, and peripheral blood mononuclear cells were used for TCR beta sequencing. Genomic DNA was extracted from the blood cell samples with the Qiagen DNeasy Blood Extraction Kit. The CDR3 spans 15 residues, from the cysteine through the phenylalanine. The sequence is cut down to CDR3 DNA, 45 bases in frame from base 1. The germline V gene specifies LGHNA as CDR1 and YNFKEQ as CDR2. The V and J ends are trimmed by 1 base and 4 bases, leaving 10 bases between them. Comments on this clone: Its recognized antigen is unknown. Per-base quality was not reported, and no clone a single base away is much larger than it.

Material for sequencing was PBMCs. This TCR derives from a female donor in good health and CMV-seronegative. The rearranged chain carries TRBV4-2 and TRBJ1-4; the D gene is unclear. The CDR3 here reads CASSQGADDNEKLFF. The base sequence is TGTGCCAGCAGCCAAGGTGCAGATGATAATGAAAAACTGTTTTTT.